This passage covers 28 T cell receptor beta chains from one sample sequenced in a study of CD8+CD57+ T cells in acquired aplastic anemia (dated by TCRdb to the late 2010s). The data were produced on an Illumina HiSeq 2000. Genomic DNA was used as template for profiling of TCR beta VDJ combinations and CDR3 sequences. TCRdb reprocessed the public reads (quality trimming at Q25 with fastp, clone calling with MiXCR) and kept in-frame beta chains. Entries are consolidated by CDR3 protein sequence, retaining the most common genes and DNA. For this sample the table gives hundreds of thousands of distinct CDR3 sequences, of which more than 25% were detected only once. The ten largest clones add up to less than 1% of the sample. Patients chosen for sequencing had shown expansion of CD8+CD57+ cells by flow cytometry. The source material was sorted CD4+, CD8+, or CD8+CD57+ T cells (not recorded which) from PBMCs. The origin of the receptors is a human donor with aplastic anemia.

The chain is built from TRBV27 and TRBJ1-4; perhaps TRBD1 as D (5 bases). CDR1 and CDR2 (germline): MNHEY, SMNVEV (reference sequence). The CDR3 is made up of 16 amino acids. V was shortened by 5 bases and J by 8 bases, with 21 bases between the two germline ends. DNA of the CDR3: TGTGCCAGCAGTCCGCTGGGACTTAGCTCGAACGAAAAACTGTTTTTT. It is translated as CASSPLGLSSNEKLFF.

The chain recombines TRBV30 with TRBJ2-7; D not resolved. The V gene lost 0 bases and the J gene lost 6 bases, with 12 bases spanning the gap. Germline CDR1 reads GTSNPN; CDR2 reads SVGIG (reference sequence). The CDR3 loop spans 13 amino acids. The CDR3 sequence: CAWSVLRQAEQYF. The CDR3 DNA reads as TGTGCCTGGAGTGTACTCCGGCAGGCCGAGCAGTACTTC.

This clonotype was counted between two and nine times. The rearrangement links TRBV20-1 to TRBJ2-7; D is uncertain. The V gene's germline CDR1 is DFQATT and CDR2 SNEGSKA (reference sequence). The CDR3 length is 12 residues. With 5 bases removed from V and 6 bases from J, the gap between germline ends came to 14 bases. The CDR3 DNA sequence: TGCAGTGCTCGCGCTCTCGGACCCGAGCAGTACTTC. Translated, it gives CSARALGPEQYF.

This clonotype has ten or more counts. This sequence joins TRBV19 and TRBJ1-2; no clear D gene. Trimming took 6 bases from V and 4 from J, leaving 18 bases between them. Germline V lookup: CDR1 LNHDA, CDR2 SQIVND (reference sequence). CDR3 length: 15 amino acids. The CDR3 region has the DNA TGTGCCAGTAGGGCTGGAGAGTACCCTGGCTATGGCTACACCTTC. This gives the protein CASRAGEYPGYGYTF.

As for this clonotype: This clone may be a read error of a much larger clone one base away. This rearrangement joins TRBV12-3 or TRBV12-4 to TRBJ1-2, with 7 bases fitting TRBD1. CDR3 length equals 14 residues. CDR3 coding DNA: TGTGTCAGCAGTTCAACAGACAGGGTCTATGGCTACACCTTC. It yields the protein CVSSSTDRVYGYTF.

V gene TRBV12-3 or TRBV12-4 combines with J gene TRBJ1-6; D is possibly TRBD1 (5 bases). The V end was cut by 0 bases, the J end by 7 bases, with 19 bases between. This CDR3 has 18 residues. The chain's CDR3 is CASSLAGRLAGGNSPLHF. CDR3 coding DNA: TGTGCCAGCAGTTTAGCAGGGAGACTAGCGGGGGGAAATTCACCCCTCCACTTT.

This clonotype was seen repeatedly, ten times or more. The chain carries TRBV12-3 or TRBV12-4 and TRBJ1-2; D is undetermined. The CDR3 contains 12 residues. Trimming stripped 4 bases from V and 4 bases from J, with 7 bases between. The CDR3 DNA sequence: TGTGCCAGCAGTTCCCCGGGCTATGGCTACACCTTC. It translates to CASSSPGYGYTF.

In this sample, this clonotype turned up once. CDR3 sequence: CASSLGTSGSSQFF. The CDR3 DNA sequence: TGTGCCAGCAGCTTGGGGACTAGCGGGAGTTCGCAGTTCTTC. V is TRBV7-8 and J is TRBJ2-1, with 14 bases that match TRBD2. Germline trimming cut 3 bases from V and 12 bases from J; bases unmatched to any gene: 4. Germline CDR1 is SGHVS and CDR2 is FQNEAQ. The CDR3 contains 14 residues. Looking up the rest from reference TRBV7-8 and TRBJ2-1 gives the full variable domain: GAGVSQSPRYKVAKRGQDVALRCDPISGHVSLFWYQQALGQGPEFLTYFQNEAQLDKSGLPSDRFFAERPEGSVSTLKIQRTQQEDSAVYLCASSLGTSGSSQFFGPGTRLTVL.

The CDR3 spells CASSRGGQAGMNGYTF. DNA of the CDR3: TGTGCCAGCAGTCGCGGTGGTCAGGCTGGTATGAATGGCTACACCTTC. The rearrangement links TRBV7-3 to TRBJ1-2; D unclear. CDR3 length: 16 residues. V lost 6 bases and J 6 bases, leaving 23 bases between the germline ends. The germline gives CDR1 SGHTA, CDR2 FQGTGA.

The chain's CDR3 is CASSLVVASSYEQYF. CDR3 nucleotide sequence: TGTGCCAGCAGCTTAGTGGTGGCGAGCTCCTACGAGCAGTACTTC. The gene calls are TRBV7-9 and TRBJ2-7; D gene unclear. CDR1 is SEHNR and CDR2 is FQNEAQ in the germline V gene (reference sequence). The CDR3 contains 15 residues. V gave up 1 base and J gave up 0 bases, with 10 bases separating them.

A remark on this clonotype: This may be a read error, as it is one base from a much larger clone. This chain connects TRBV2 to TRBJ2-7; no definite D call. The germline V gene encodes CDR1 SNHLY and CDR2 FYNNEI. The length of the CDR3 is 13 residues. V lost 6 bases and J 3 bases, leaving 12 bases between the germline ends. CDR3 nucleotides: TGTGCCAGCAGCGCCTCGAATCTCTACGAGCAGTACTTC. Translating it yields CASSASNLYEQYF.

This clonotype has a single count. The chain couples TRBV20-1 to TRBJ2-3, with D hard to call. Germline CDR1 reads DFQATT; CDR2 reads SNEGSKA (reference sequence). There are 10 residues in the CDR3. With 7 bases removed from V and 5 bases from J, the gap between germline ends came to 7 bases. The CDR3 DNA sequence: TGCAGTGGACGGCGAGATACGCAGTATTTT. Protein product: CSGRRDTQYF.

V is TRBV29-1 and J is TRBJ1-2, with 8 bases fitting TRBD1. The ends lost 4 bases at V and 5 bases at J; junction bases unmatched: 9. Germline V CDR1 and CDR2: SQVTM, ANQGSEA. The CDR3 has 14 amino acids. The CDR3 loop reads CSVAPTGAGYGYTF. Written as DNA, the CDR3 is TGCAGCGTTGCCCCGACAGGGGCAGGGTATGGCTACACCTTC.

This clonotype has just a few counts. The chain uses TRBV12-3 or TRBV12-4 and TRBJ2-5, with 9 nucleotides matching TRBD2. CDR3 length equals 14 residues. V gave up 6 bases and J gave up 5 bases; unmatched junction bases: 7. The CDR3 loop reads CASSQTSGRETQYF. The CDR3 DNA reads as TGTGCCAGCAGCCAGACCAGCGGGAGGGAGACCCAGTACTTC.

This clonotype has at least ten counts. This sequence joins TRBV29-1 and TRBJ1-2; 12 bases agree with TRBD1. V shed 6 bases and J 6 bases; nucleotides not matched to a gene: 11. CDR1 SQVTM and CDR2 ANQGSEA come from the germline V gene. The CDR3 contains 15 residues. In DNA, the CDR3 is TGCAGCGTGACCGGGACAGGGGGCGGAATTCATGGCTACACCTTC. Translation: CSVTGTGGGIHGYTF. Full variable domain (remainder filled in from reference TRBV29-1 and TRBJ1-2): SAVISQKPSRDICQRGTSLTIQCQVDSQVTMMFWYRQQPGQSLTLIATANQGSEATYESGFVIDKFPISRPNLTFSTLTVSNMSPEDSSIYLCSVTGTGGGIHGYTFGSGTRLTVV.

This clonotype was seen only a few times. Being one base from a much bigger clone, this may be a read error. Here the CDR3 omits its conserved ending phenylalanine or tryptophan, so a read error is the likely source. The rearrangement joins TRBV29-1 to TRBJ2-2; D might be TRBD1 (5 bases). The CDR3 loop spans 12 amino acids. Germline assignment: CDR1 SQVTM and CDR2 ANQGSEA. V dropped 7 bases and J dropped 8 bases, with 14 bases sitting between them. The CDR3: CSGGMGPGELFC. The CDR3 nucleotides are TGCAGCGGGGGAATGGGGCCGGGGGAGCTGTTTTGT.

As regards this clonotype: It may be a read error: a sequence one base away is much more abundant. The V gene is TRBV19, the J gene TRBJ1-4, with 8 nucleotides matching TRBD1. The CDR3 spans 13 residues. Germline loops: CDR1 LNHDA, CDR2 SQIVND (reference sequence). The CDR3 nucleotides read TGTGCCAGTGTCGGACAGGGCCGAGAAAAACTGTATTTT. Translating gives CASVGQGREKLYF.

This clonotype was seen many times. The rearrangement joins TRBV25-1 to TRBJ2-3; 8 bases line up with TRBD2. Germline trimming cut 1 base from V and 0 bases from J; bases unmatched to any gene: 3. CDR3 length: 16 residues. The germline gives CDR1 MGHDK, CDR2 SYGVNS. Written as DNA, the CDR3 is TGTGCCAGCAGTGAATTTACTAGCGGAAGCACAGATACGCAGTATTTT. Amino acid sequence: CASSEFTSGSTDTQYF.

There are many counts of this clonotype. The chain is built from TRBV20-1 and TRBJ1-2; D remains unclear. With 6 bases removed from V and 8 bases from J, the gap between germline ends came to 22 bases. The CDR3 runs 14 residues. The germline gives CDR1 DFQATT, CDR2 SNEGSKA (reference sequence). The CDR3, as DNA: TGCAGTGCCGGGTCGGGTTGGATTGTGCAAGGCTACACCTTC. Translated, it gives CSAGSGWIVQGYTF.

V usage is TRBV7-6 and J usage is TRBJ1-5, with D possibly TRBD1 on 5 matching bases. V was pared by 1 base and J by 0 bases, with 19 bases between. The CDR3 runs to 19 residues. CDR1 is SGHVS, CDR2 FNYEAQ, per germline. CDR3 residues: CASSLVNPSTAHSNQPQHF. CDR3 nucleotide sequence: TGTGCCAGCAGCTTAGTCAACCCCTCGACAGCCCATAGCAATCAGCCCCAGCATTTT.

Turning to this clonotype: With a much larger clone just one base away, this may be a read error. The V call is TRBV20-1, the J call TRBJ2-7; 8 bases match TRBD2. The length of the CDR3 is 14 residues. J lost 3 bases, V lost 6 bases, and 10 bases had no gene match. The germline V gene encodes CDR1 DFQATT and CDR2 SNEGSKA (reference sequence). CDR3 protein: CSAGSGSRDYEQYF. DNA for the CDR3: TGCAGTGCGGGCAGCGGGAGCCGGGACTACGAGCAGTACTTC.

This clonotype was seen at least ten times. This chain links TRBV7-8 with TRBJ1-2, with no clear D. Germline V gene data show CDR1 as SGHVS and CDR2 as FQNEAQ. The ends were cut back, 2 bases at V and 3 bases at J, with 13 bases in the middle. The CDR3 is 15 residues long. The CDR3 loop is CASSLRRHLDYGYTF. CDR3 bases: TGTGCCAGCAGCTTACGTAGGCATCTAGACTATGGCTACACCTTC.

This clonotype has just a few counts. One end of the junction fails to match germline, which may point to a read error. The chain links TRBV7-9 to TRBJ1-1; a possible D gene is TRBD1 (6 bases). The germline CDR1 and CDR2 sequences are SEHNR and FQNEAQ (reference sequence). The CDR3 consists of 13 residues. CDR3 coding DNA: TGTGCCAGCAGCTTAGCGCAGGGGACTGAAGCTTCCTTT. This translates into CASSLAQGTEASF.

This clonotype occurred a few times. This chain joins TRBV5-1 and TRBJ2-2; 8 bases agree with TRBD1. Trimming at V came to 4 bases and at J to 6 bases, leaving 11 bases not matched to a gene. Germline CDR1 is SGHRS and CDR2 is YFSETQ. The CDR3 has 16 residues. The CDR3 nucleotides are TGCGCCAGCAGCCTCCTATCAGGGGGCAGCTCCGGGGAGCTGTTTTTT. Amino acid sequence: CASSLLSGGSSGELFF.

The V gene is TRBV9, the J gene TRBJ1-1; D call uncertain. Trimming took 4 bases from V and 1 from J, leaving 11 bases between them. Germline V CDR1 and CDR2: SGDLS, YYNGEE. The CDR3 is 14 amino acids. CDR3 in amino acids: CASSPQHGNTEAFF. The CDR3 DNA is TGTGCCAGCAGCCCTCAACACGGGAACACTGAAGCTTTCTTT.

This clonotype was detected only a few times. J is TRBJ2-1 and V is TRBV7-9, with TRBD1 matching 9 bases. The J segment lost 8 bases and the V segment lost 4 bases, leaving 12 bases of the junction unmatched. Per the germline V gene, CDR1 is SEHNR and CDR2 is FQNEAQ (reference sequence). The CDR3 spans 16 residues. Here the CDR3 reads CASSSTFGRTGDEQFF. The CDR3 coding sequence is TGTGCCAGCAGCTCAACCTTCGGTAGGACAGGGGATGAGCAGTTCTTC.

This clonotype was seen only a few times. The chain links TRBV12-3 or TRBV12-4 to TRBJ1-5; D remains unclear. The CDR3 loop spans 14 amino acids. The V gene lost 2 bases and the J gene lost 0 bases, with 5 bases spanning the gap. The CDR3 DNA sequence: TGTGCCAGCAGTTTACCGGGTAGCAATCAGCCCCAGCATTTT. As protein: CASSLPGSNQPQHF.

This clonotype was picked up many times. The chain is built from TRBV20-1 and TRBJ2-7; D is uncertain. With 3 bases removed from V and 0 bases from J, the gap between germline ends came to 12 bases. Per germline, CDR1 DFQATT and CDR2 SNEGSKA (reference sequence). This CDR3 comprises 14 residues. The CDR3: CSASRAINSYEQYF. DNA for the CDR3: TGCAGTGCTAGCCGTGCCATAAACTCCTACGAGCAGTACTTC.